Listed here are 5 T cell receptor beta chains from one sample, sequenced in a study of beta chain features in type 1 diabetes. Every isolated RNA sample was fully reverse transcribed, so sequencing captured expressed TCRB transcripts. Here immunoSEQ multiplex PCR was the method, and the copy in TCRdb shows in-frame clones only, minus some. The sample shows around 140,000 clones, roughly 10% of them seen only once. Sequenced material: central memory CD4+ T cells from blood. The receptors were sampled from a woman in her thirties or forties in good health.

This clone has only a few counts. This sequence joins TRBV29-1 and TRBJ2-1, with TRBD2 matching over 8 bases. The CDR3 extends over 11 amino acids. Germline assignment: CDR1 SQVTM and CDR2 ANQGSEA. V lost 4 bases, J lost 16 bases, and 9 bases stayed unmatched. The CDR3 DNA is TGCAGCGTTGCCCTCGGGGGGGTCGGTTTCTTC. Its protein product is CSVALGGVGFF.

This clone was observed a handful of times. The CDR3: CASKIGGGAETQYF. The CDR3 DNA is TGTGCCAGCAAGATCGGCGGGGGGGCGGAGACCCAGTACTTC. The chain combines TRBV7-2 with TRBJ2-5; 9 bases match TRBD2. The CDR3 totals 14 residues. Germline V CDR1 and CDR2: SGHTA, FQGNSA. V trimming: 7 bases; J trimming: 5 bases; junction bases outside the gene matches: 8.

This clone has only a few counts. The J gene is TRBJ1-1, the V gene TRBV5-1; the match to TRBD1 covers 7 bases. Germline CDR1 and CDR2: SGHRS and YFSETQ. V was pared by 5 bases and J by 2 bases, with 9 bases of the junction left unmatched. The CDR3 covers 15 residues. In DNA form, the CDR3 reads TGCGCCAGCAGTTTCCTGACAGGGATAAACACTGAAGCTTTCTTT. This gives the protein CASSFLTGINTEAFF. Drawing the rest from reference TRBV5-1 and TRBJ1-1, the complete variable domain is KAGVTQTPRYLIKTRGQQVTLSCSPISGHRSVSWYQQTPGQGLQFLFEYFSETQRNKGNFPGRFSGRQFSNSRSEMNVSTLELGDSALYLCASSFLTGINTEAFFGQGTRLTVV.

This clone showed up just a few times. V gene TRBV7-9 combines with J gene TRBJ1-2; 9 bases are a match to TRBD1. The length of the CDR3 is 15 residues. The germline V gene encodes CDR1 SEHNR and CDR2 FQNEAQ (reference sequence). Unmatched junction bases numbered 10, after V lost 5 bases and J lost 6 bases. As DNA, the CDR3 is TGTGCCAGCAGCCTCAGGACAGGGGTATCAGATGGCTACACCTTC. Translating gives CASSLRTGVSDGYTF.

The chain joins TRBV7-8 to TRBJ1-1; weak D call: TRBD1 (6 bases). V was pared by 0 bases and J by 11 bases, with 19 bases between. There are 15 residues in the CDR3. Germline-derived CDR1 and CDR2 are SGHVS and FQNEAQ. CDR3 in DNA: TGTGCCAGCAGCTTAGCGGTTGGGACAACCTCCGCGGCTTTCTTT. Translation gives CASSLAVGTTSAAFF.